This entry is about one T cell receptor beta chain. What it recognizes is unknown. The treatment denotes: approximately 9-day PBMC culture with coronavirus spike peptide pools or control peptides (ViraFEST assay). These data originate in a study of vaccination and CD4 T cells after COVID-19. Study-wide results and caveats: Only after vaccination were a median roughly 86% of convalescents' reactive clones seen.

Researchers used the Oncomine TCR Beta short-read assay to sequence DNA from cultured CD4+ T cells. TCRdb analysed the PCR reads with MiXCR anew, one entry per CDR3 protein. The table includes 13,000 to 15,000 distinct CDR3 sequences, 55% to 65% detected once. The length of the CDR3 is 16 residues. V lost 4 bases and J lost 3; bases outside the gene matches: 11. Per the germline V gene, CDR1 is MDHEN and CDR2 is SYDVKM. The sequenced sample consisted of CD4+ T cells from blood, cultured in vitro. The TCR sequence derives from a human donor who had recovered from COVID-19. The rearrangement joins TRBV28 to TRBJ2-7; TRBD1 matches at 8 bases. The CDR3 DNA reads as TGTGCCAGCAGTTCTCTTGGACAGGGTGTCTTCTACGAGCAGTACTTC. Translating it yields CASSSLGQGVFYEQYF.